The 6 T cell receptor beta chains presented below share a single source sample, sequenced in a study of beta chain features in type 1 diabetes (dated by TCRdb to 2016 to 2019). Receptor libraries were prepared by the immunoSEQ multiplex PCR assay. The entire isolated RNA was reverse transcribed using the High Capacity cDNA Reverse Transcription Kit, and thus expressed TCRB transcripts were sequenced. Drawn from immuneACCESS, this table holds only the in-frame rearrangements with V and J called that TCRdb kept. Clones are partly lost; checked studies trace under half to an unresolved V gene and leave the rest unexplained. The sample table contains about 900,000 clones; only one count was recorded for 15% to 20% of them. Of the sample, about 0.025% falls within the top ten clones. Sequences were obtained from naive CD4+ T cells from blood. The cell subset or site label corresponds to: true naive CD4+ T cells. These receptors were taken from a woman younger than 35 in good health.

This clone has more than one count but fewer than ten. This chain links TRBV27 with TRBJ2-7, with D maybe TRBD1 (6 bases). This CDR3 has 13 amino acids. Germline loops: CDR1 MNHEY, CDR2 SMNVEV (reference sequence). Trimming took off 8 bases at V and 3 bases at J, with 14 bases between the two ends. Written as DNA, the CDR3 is TGTGCCAGCCGAAGGACAGCCGGCTACGAGCAGTACTTC. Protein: CASRRTAGYEQYF.

CDR3 bases: TGTGCCAGTAGGCTCTACGGCGTTGGCGGGGTTGCTCCCTACGAGCAGTACTTC. Amino acids: CASRLYGVGGVAPYEQYF. This chain joins TRBV19 and TRBJ2-7, with D possibly TRBD2 on 6 matching bases. With 6 bases removed from V and 2 bases from J, the gap between germline ends came to 26 bases. CDR3 size: 18 residues. Germline V gene lookup returns CDR1 LNHDA and CDR2 SQIVND (reference sequence).

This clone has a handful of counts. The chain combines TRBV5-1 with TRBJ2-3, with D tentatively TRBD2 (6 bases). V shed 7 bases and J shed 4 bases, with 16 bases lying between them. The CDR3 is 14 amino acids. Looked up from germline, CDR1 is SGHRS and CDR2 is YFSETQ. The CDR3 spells CASLSGLGADTQYF. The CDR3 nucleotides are TGCGCCAGCTTAAGCGGGCTAGGCGCAGATACGCAGTATTTT.

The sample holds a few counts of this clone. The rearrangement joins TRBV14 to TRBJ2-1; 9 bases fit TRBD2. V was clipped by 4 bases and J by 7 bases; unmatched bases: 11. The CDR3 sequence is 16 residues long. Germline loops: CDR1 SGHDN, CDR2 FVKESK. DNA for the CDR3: TGTGCCAGCAGCCTTTTGAGCGGGAGGTATAGGAATGAGCAGTTCTTC. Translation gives CASSLLSGRYRNEQFF.

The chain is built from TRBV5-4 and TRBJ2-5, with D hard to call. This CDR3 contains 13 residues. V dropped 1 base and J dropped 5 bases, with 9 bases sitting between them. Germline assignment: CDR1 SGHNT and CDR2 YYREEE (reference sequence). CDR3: CASSLRDGETQYF. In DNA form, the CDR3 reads TGTGCCAGCAGCTTGCGTGACGGGGAGACCCAGTACTTC.

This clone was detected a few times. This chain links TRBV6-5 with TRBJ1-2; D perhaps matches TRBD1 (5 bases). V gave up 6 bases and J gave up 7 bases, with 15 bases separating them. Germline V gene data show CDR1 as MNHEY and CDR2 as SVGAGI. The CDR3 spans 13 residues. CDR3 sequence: CASSNAGTSGYTF. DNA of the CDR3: TGTGCCAGCAGCAACGCAGGGACGAGTGGCTACACCTTC.